This TCR beta chain stems from a study of PD-1 blockade in classical Hodgkin lymphoma. Study results and caveats: Those achieving complete response showed baseline diversity like newly diagnosed patients.

Time point indicated: cycle 4 day 1 (C4D1), after more than five weeks of nivolumab. The patients all showed relapse after autologous stem cell transplantation, while their brentuximab vedotin exposure varied. Notes on this clone: Its target is unknown.

V was trimmed by 2 bases and J by 5 bases, leaving 10 bases between them. This CDR3 has 14 amino acids. CDR1 is SGHTA and CDR2 is FQGNSA in the germline V gene. Profiled with immunoSEQ multiplex PCR; TCRdb holds only in-frame clones, not every one. The data hold about 41,000 clones, with around 74% observed a single time. The chain uses TRBV7-2 and TRBJ1-5; D is undetermined. The sequencing used peripheral blood mononuclear cells (PBMCs), collected before the fourth cycle of nivolumab. This clonotype was obtained from a human donor with classical Hodgkin lymphoma. CDR3 sequence: CASSLHSEYQPQHF. The CDR3 coding sequence is TGTGCCAGCAGCTTACATTCAGAATATCAGCCCCAGCATTTT.